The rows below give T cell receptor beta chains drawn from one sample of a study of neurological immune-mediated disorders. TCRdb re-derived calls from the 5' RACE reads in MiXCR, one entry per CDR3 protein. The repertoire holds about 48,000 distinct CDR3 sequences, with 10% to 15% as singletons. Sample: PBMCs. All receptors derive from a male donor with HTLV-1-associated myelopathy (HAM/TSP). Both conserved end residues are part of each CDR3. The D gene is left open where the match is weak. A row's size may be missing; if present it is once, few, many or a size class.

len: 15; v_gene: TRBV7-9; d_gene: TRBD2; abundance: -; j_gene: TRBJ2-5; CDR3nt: TGTGCCAGCAGCTTGATGACTAGCGGGGCGGAGACCCAGTACTTC; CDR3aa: CASSLMTSGAETQYF
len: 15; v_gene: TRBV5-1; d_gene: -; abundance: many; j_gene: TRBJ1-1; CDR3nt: TGCGCCAGCAGCTTGGGCCCCTCTCCGGGCACTGAAGCTTTCTTT; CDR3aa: CASSLGPSPGTEAFF
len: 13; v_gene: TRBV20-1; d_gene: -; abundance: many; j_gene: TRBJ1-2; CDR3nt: TGCAGTGCTAGAGTGGAGGGGTACTATGGCTACACCTTC; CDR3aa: CSARVEGYYGYTF
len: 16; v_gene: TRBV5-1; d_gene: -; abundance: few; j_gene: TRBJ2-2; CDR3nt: TGCGCCAGCAGCTTGGAAGCAGGGATATACACCGGGGAGCTGTTTTTT; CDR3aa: CASSLEAGIYTGELFF
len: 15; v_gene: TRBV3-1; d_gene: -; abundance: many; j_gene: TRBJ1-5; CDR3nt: TGTGCCAGCAGCCAAGACCTGAGGGTCCCTGGGCCCCAGCATTTT; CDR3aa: CASSQDLRVPGPQHF
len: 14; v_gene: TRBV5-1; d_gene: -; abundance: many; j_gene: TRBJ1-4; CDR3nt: TGCGCCAGCAGCTTGGGGCTTCAGGGTGAAAAACTGTTTTTT; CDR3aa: CASSLGLQGEKLFF
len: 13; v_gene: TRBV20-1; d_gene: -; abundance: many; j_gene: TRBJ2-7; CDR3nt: TGCAGAGCTAGAGGGAAAAACTCCTACGAGCAGTACTTC; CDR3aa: CRARGKNSYEQYF
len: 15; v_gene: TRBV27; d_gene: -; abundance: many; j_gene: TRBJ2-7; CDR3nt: TGTGCCAGCAGACCTAGGGGGGGGCTCTCAACGGTGTTGTACTTC; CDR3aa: CASRPRGGLSTVLYF
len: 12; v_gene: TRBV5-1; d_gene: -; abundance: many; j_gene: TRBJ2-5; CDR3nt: TGCGCCAGCAGCTTGGCCCAAGAGACCCAGTACTTC; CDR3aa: CASSLAQETQYF
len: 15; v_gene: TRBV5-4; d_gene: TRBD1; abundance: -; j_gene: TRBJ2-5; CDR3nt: TGTGCCAGCACCCTGGGGGGACAGGGAGGAGAGACCCAGTACTTC; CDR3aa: CASTLGGQGGETQYF
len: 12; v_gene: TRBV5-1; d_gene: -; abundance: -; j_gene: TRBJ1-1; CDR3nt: TGCGCCAGCCCAGAGTCGCTCACTGAAGCTTTCTTT; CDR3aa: CASPESLTEAFF